Here is one T cell receptor beta chain with its context. Its target is unknown. The sample originates from a study of cytomegalovirus exposure and HLA in healthy donors. Study-wide background: Later analysis reported that the approximately 120 validation repertoires shared the platform of the 500 to 750 first-cohort repertoires.

Study-wide points: Most TCR sequences showed up rarely, but some public TCRs showed up in many donors. TCR clusters originating in the first cohort tended to co-occur in the roughly 120 validation repertoires, according to a later analysis.

Sequencing used immunoSEQ multiplex PCR; TCRdb keeps in-frame clones, though not all of them. The sample holds about 240,000 clones, around 86% seen once. Germline-derived CDR1 and CDR2 are SGHRS and YFSETQ. The CDR3 runs to 16 residues. J lost 6 bases, V lost 4 bases, and 12 bases had no gene match. The chain recombines TRBV5-1 with TRBJ2-2, with TRBD2 matching 7 bases. Input material: PBMCs. The TCR originated in a woman in her 30s in good health and CMV-seropositive. This CDR3 reads CASSDDGVAGAGELFF. In nucleotides, the CDR3 is TGCGCCAGCAGCGACGACGGGGTTGCGGGGGCCGGGGAGCTGTTTTTT.